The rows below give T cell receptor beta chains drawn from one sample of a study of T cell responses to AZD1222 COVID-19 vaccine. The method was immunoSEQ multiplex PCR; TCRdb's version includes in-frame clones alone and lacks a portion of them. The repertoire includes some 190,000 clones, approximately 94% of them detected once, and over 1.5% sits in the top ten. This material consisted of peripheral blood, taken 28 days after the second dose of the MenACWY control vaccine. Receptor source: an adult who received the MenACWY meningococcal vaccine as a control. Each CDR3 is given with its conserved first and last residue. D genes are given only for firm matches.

CDR3aa: CASSQDLDTGGVYINSEQYF
v_gene: TRBV14
j_gene: TRBJ2-7
d_gene: -

CDR3aa: CASSPEAAGTDTQYF
v_gene: TRBV27
j_gene: TRBJ2-3
d_gene: -

CDR3aa: CASSPVAGGFTDTQYF
v_gene: TRBV7-8
j_gene: TRBJ2-3
d_gene: TRBD2

CDR3aa: CASSRDTNPYEQYF
v_gene: TRBV5-1
j_gene: TRBJ2-7
d_gene: -

CDR3aa: CASSAFGTSVHGETQYF
v_gene: TRBV5-4
j_gene: TRBJ2-5
d_gene: TRBD2

CDR3aa: CASSLDRLANEQFF
v_gene: TRBV11-2
j_gene: TRBJ2-1
d_gene: -

CDR3aa: CASSLETSPYDGSEAFF
v_gene: TRBV5-5
j_gene: TRBJ1-1
d_gene: -

CDR3aa: CSVQTGASSGNTIYF
v_gene: TRBV29-1
j_gene: TRBJ1-3
d_gene: TRBD1

CDR3aa: CASSSGTGVEKLFF
v_gene: TRBV5-4
j_gene: TRBJ1-4
d_gene: TRBD1

CDR3aa: CAGKGGKLSSYNSPLHF
v_gene: TRBV14
j_gene: TRBJ1-6
d_gene: -

CDR3aa: CASSVPTSGGRTTNYNEQFF
v_gene: TRBV9
j_gene: TRBJ2-1
d_gene: TRBD2

CDR3aa: CATRGAQETQYF
v_gene: TRBV6-5
j_gene: TRBJ2-5
d_gene: -

CDR3aa: CASRLGQGRGYGYTF
v_gene: TRBV2
j_gene: TRBJ1-2
d_gene: TRBD1

CDR3aa: CASSFPGWGGYTF
v_gene: TRBV11-2
j_gene: TRBJ1-2
d_gene: -

CDR3aa: CASSQDWEEQETQYF
v_gene: TRBV3-1/TRBV3-2
j_gene: TRBJ2-5
d_gene: -

CDR3aa: CASSQATIGSPLHF
v_gene: TRBV4-2
j_gene: TRBJ1-6
d_gene: -

CDR3aa: CASSLDLGGVRTEAFF
v_gene: TRBV6-2/TRBV6-3
j_gene: TRBJ1-1
d_gene: TRBD1

CDR3aa: CASSQDRLAGPFQETQYF
v_gene: TRBV4-3
j_gene: TRBJ2-5
d_gene: TRBD2

CDR3aa: CASGPRTGIPSYEQYF
v_gene: TRBV28
j_gene: TRBJ2-7
d_gene: TRBD1

CDR3aa: CASSYLGPEAFF
v_gene: TRBV6-2/TRBV6-3
j_gene: TRBJ1-1
d_gene: -